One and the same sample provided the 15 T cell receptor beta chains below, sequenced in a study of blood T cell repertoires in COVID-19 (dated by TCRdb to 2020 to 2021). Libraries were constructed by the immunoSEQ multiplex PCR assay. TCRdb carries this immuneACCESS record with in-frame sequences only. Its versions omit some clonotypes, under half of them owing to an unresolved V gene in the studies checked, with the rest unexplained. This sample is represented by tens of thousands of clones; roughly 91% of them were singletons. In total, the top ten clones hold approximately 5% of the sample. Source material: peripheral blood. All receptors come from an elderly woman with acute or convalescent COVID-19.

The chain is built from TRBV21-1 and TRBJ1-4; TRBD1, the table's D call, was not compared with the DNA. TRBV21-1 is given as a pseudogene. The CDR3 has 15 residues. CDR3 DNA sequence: TGTGCCAGCAGCACTGACAGGGGAACTAATGAAAAACTGTTTTTT. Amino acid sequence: CASSTDRGTNEKLFF.

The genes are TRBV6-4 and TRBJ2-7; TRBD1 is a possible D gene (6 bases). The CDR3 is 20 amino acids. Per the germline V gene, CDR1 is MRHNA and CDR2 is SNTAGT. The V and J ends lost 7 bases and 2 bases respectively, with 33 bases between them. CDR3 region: CASMGEGRAYLSRGPYEQYF. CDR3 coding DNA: TGTGCCAGCATGGGCGAAGGCAGGGCATACCTGAGCAGGGGTCCCTACGAGCAGTACTTC.

The CDR3 nucleotides are TGCAGTGCTAGTTCCGTGCGCTCTGGAAACACCATATATTTT. Its protein is CSASSVRSGNTIYF. The V and J genes are TRBV20-1 and TRBJ1-3; unclear D gene. V was clipped by 3 bases and J by 0 bases, with 9 bases between them. The germline V gene has CDR1 DFQATT and CDR2 SNEGSKA (reference sequence). The CDR3 covers 14 residues.

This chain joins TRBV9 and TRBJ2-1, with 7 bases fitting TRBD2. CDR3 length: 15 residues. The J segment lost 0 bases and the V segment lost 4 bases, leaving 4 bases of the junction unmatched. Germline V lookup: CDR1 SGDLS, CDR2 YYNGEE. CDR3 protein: CASSTLADSYNEQFF. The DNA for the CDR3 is TGTGCCAGCAGCACCCTAGCGGACTCCTACAATGAGCAGTTCTTC.

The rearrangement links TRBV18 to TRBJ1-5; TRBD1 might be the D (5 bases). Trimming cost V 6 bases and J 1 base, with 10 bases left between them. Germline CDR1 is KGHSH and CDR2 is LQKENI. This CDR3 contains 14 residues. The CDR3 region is CASSGTASNQPQHF. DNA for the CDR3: TGTGCCAGCTCCGGGACTGCGAGCAATCAGCCCCAGCATTTT. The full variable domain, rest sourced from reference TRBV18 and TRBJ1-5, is NAGVMQNPRHLVRRRGQEARLRCSPMKGHSHVYWYRQLPEEGLKFMVYLQKENIIDESGMPKERFSAEFPKEGPSILRIQQVVRGDSAAYFCASSGTASNQPQHFGDGTRLSIL.

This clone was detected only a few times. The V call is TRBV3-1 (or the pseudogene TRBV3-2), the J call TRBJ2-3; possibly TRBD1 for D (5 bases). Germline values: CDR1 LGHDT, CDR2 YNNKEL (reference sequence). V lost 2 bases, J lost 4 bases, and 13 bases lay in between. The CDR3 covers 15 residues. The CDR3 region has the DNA TGTGCCAGCAGCCAACGCCGGCAGGGTTCAGATACGCAGTATTTT. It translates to CASSQRRQGSDTQYF.

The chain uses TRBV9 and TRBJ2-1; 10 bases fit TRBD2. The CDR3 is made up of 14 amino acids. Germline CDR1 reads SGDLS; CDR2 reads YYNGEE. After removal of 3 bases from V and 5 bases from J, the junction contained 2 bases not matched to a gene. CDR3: CASSERGGDNEQFF. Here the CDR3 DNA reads TGTGCCAGCAGCGAGCGGGGGGGAGACAATGAGCAGTTCTTC.

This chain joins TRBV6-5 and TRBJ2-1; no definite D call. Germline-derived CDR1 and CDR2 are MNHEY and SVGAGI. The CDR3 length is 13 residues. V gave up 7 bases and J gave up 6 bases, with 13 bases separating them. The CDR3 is CASTLPPFNEQFF. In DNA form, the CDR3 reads TGTGCCAGCACCCTTCCCCCCTTCAATGAGCAGTTCTTC.

The CDR3 DNA follows: TGCGCCAGCAGCTTGGGCCTAGCGAACACCGGGGAGCTGTTTTTT. As protein: CASSLGLANTGELFF. The V and J genes are TRBV5-1 and TRBJ2-2; no firm D call. Germline assignment: CDR1 SGHRS and CDR2 YFSETQ. V gave up 0 bases and J gave up 0 bases, with 6 bases separating them. The CDR3 length is 15 residues.

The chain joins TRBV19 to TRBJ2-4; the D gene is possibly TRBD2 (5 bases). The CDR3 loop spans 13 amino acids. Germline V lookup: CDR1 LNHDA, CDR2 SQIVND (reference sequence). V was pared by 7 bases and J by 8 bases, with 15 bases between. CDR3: CASTESLGDIQYF. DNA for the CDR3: TGTGCCAGTACCGAATCCCTGGGAGACATTCAGTACTTC.

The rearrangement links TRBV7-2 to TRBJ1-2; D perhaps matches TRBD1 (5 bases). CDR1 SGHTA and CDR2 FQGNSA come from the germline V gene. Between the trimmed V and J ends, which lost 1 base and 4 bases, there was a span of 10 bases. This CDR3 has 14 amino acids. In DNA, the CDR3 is TGTGCCAGCAGCTTAGAACCAGGGATCTATGGCTACACCTTC. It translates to CASSLEPGIYGYTF.

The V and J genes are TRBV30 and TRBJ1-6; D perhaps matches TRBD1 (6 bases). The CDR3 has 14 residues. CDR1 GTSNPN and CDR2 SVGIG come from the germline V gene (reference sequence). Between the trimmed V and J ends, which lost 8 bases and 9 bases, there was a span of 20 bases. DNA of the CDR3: TGTGCCCTGCAGATCGGGACAACGAGTTCACCCCTCCACTTT. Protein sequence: CALQIGTTSSPLHF.

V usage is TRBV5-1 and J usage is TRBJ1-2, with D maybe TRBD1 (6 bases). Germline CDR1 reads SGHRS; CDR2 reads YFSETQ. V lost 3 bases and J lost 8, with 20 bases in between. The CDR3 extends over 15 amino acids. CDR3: CASSSDRDMLRGYTF. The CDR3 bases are TGCGCCAGCAGCTCGGACCGGGACATGCTGAGGGGCTACACCTTC.

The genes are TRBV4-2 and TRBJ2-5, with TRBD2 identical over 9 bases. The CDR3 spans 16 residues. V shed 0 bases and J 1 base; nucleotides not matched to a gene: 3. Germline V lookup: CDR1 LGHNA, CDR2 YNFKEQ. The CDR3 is CASSQDPAGGQETQYF. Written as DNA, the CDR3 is TGTGCCAGCAGCCAAGATCCAGCGGGGGGCCAAGAGACCCAGTACTTC.

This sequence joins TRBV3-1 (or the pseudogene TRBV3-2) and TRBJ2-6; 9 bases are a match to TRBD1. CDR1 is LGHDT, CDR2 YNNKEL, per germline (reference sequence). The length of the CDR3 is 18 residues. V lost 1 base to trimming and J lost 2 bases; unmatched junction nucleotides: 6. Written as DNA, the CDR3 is TGTGCCAGCAGCCAAGTTAGGGGACAGGGAACTGGGGCCAACGTCCTGACTTTC. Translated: CASSQVRGQGTGANVLTF.